This note documents a single T cell receptor beta chain sequence. This sample is part of a study of blood T cell repertoires in COVID-19. Whole-study context: Both acute and convalescent COVID-19 samples were obtained from the United States, Italy and Spain.

The CDR3 runs 13 residues. V was pared by 7 bases and J by 10 bases, with 9 bases of the junction left unmatched. Germline V gene sequence: CDR1 SQVTM, CDR2 ANQGSEA. As handled by the study authors: Estimation of nucleated cell counts relied on the amplification of reference gene primers. The repertoire was sequenced with immunoSEQ multiplex PCR; TCRdb's copy has only in-frame clones and lacks some. The V and J calls and the clone size are those of that table, but D and trimming were determined from the DNA. The data contain some 170,000 clones, roughly 76% of them singletons. The TCR sequence derives from a woman between 50 and 59 years old with active or convalescent COVID-19. The rearrangement links TRBV29-1 to TRBJ1-6; 8 bases align to TRBD1. The sample taken for sequencing was peripheral blood. Here the CDR3 DNA reads TGCAGCGCTCGGGACAGGACAGACTCACCCCTCCACTTT. Encoded protein: CSARDRTDSPLHF.